This T cell receptor (beta chain) was retrieved from a study of beta chain features in type 1 diabetes. Study-wide context: Analysis included around 110,000,000 sorted cells drawn from all samples. General study results and limits: The VDJ junctions of type 1 diabetes patients carried fewer insertions and more deletions. Patients with Type 1 diabetes showed moderately but significantly shorter TCRB CDR3s in all four CD4+ subsets. For cells with high TCR expression, cDNA sequencing could yield over-representation.

Germline V lookup: CDR1 MNHEY, CDR2 SVGAGI. There are 14 residues in the CDR3. V lost 6 bases and J lost 2, with 12 bases in between. As every portion of the isolated RNA was reverse transcribed, the sequencing read expressed TCRB transcripts. Method: immunoSEQ multiplex PCR; TCRdb's copy keeps in-frame clones and lacks some. This sample carries 600,000 to 750,000 clones, roughly 12% of them seen once, and the ten largest clones take roughly 0.11%. With regard to this clone: What it recognizes is unknown.

Per donor, one heparinised blood draw averaged about 100 mL. The sequenced sample was naive CD4+ T cells from blood. The chain employs TRBV6-5 and TRBJ2-3; unclear D gene. The clonotype originates from a young man with type 1 diabetes. CDR3 in amino acids: CASSPGRFTDTQYF. The CDR3 DNA is TGTGCCAGCAGCCCCGGACGGTTCACAGATACGCAGTATTTT.